The clone carrying this TCR beta chain was detected ten times or more. The record originates from a study of neurological immune-mediated disorders. Trimming cost V 5 bases and J 3 bases; bases outside gene matches: 5. This CDR3 region has 14 residues. CDR1 and CDR2 (germline): SGHTA, FQGNSA. MiXCR was run by TCRdb on the 5' RACE reads, yielding one entry per CDR3 protein. The repertoire consists of fewer than 65,000 distinct CDR3 sequences, with about 9.3% occurring once and the leading ten covering 5.3%. Preparation of the unsorted libraries drew on 2 million PBMCs stored at -80 C. The J gene is TRBJ2-5, the V gene TRBV7-2; 8 bases align to TRBD2. The source of this sequence is a man aged 65 to 85 with HTLV-1-associated myelopathy (HAM/TSP). What was sequenced was PBMCs. The CDR3 reads CASSPNSGKETQYF. Written as DNA, the CDR3 is TGTGCCAGCAGCCCTAATAGCGGGAAAGAGACCCAGTACTTC.